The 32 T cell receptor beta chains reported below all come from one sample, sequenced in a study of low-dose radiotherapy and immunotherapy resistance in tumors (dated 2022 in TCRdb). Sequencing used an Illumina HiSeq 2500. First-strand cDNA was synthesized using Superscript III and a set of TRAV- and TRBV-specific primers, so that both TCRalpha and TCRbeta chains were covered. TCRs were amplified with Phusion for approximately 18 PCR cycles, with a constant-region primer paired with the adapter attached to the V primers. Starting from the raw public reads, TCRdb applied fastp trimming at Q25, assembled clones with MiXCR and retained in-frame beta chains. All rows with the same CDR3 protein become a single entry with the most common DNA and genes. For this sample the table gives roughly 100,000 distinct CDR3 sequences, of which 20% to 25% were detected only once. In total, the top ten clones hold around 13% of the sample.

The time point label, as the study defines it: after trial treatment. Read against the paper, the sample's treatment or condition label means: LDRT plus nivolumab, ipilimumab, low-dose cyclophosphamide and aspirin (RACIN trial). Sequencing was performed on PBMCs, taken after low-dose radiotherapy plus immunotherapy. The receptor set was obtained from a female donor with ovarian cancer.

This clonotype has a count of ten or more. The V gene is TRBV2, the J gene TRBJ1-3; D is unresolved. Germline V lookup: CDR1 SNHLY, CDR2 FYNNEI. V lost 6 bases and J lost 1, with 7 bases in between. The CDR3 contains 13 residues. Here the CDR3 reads CASRPESGNTIYF. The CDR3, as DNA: TGTGCCAGCAGGCCGGAGTCTGGAAACACCATATATTTT.

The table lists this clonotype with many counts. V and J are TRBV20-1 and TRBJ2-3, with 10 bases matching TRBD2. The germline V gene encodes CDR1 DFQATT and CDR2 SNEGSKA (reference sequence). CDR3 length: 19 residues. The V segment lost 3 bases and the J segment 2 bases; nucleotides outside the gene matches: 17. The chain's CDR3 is CSARIRRAGGPYTTDTQYF. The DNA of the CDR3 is TGCAGTGCTAGGATAAGACGAGCGGGAGGGCCTTACACCACAGATACGCAGTATTTT.

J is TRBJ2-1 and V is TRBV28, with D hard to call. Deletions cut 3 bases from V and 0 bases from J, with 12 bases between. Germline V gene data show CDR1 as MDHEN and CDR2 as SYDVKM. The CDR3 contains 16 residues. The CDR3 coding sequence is TGTGCCAGCAGTTTTCGTTTGGCACCCTCCTACAATGAGCAGTTCTTC. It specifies CASSFRLAPSYNEQFF.

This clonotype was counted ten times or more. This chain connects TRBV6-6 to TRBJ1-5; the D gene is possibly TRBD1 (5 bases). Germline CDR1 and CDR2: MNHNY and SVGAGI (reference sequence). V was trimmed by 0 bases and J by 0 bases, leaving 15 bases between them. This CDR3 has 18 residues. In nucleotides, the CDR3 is TGTGCCAGCAGTTACTCGCGGCAGGGCGCCTCTAGCAATCAGCCCCAGCATTTT. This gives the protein CASSYSRQGASSNQPQHF.

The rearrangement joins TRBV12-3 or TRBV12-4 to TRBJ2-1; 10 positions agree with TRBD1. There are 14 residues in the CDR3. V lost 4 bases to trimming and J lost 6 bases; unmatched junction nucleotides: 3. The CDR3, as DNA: TGTGCCAGCAGTTGGGACAGGGGCCTCAATGAGCAGTTCTTC. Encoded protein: CASSWDRGLNEQFF.

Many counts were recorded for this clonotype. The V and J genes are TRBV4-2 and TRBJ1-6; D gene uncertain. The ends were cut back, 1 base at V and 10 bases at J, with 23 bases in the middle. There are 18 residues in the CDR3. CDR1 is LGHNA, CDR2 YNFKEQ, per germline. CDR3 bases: TGTGCCAGCAGCCAAGTTCCCCTCGATCCTAGGGTGATATCACCCCTCCACTTT. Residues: CASSQVPLDPRVISPLHF.

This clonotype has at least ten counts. CDR3 residues: CASRFLRAGASPDYNEQFF. The CDR3 DNA follows: TGCGCCAGCAGGTTCCTCAGAGCGGGAGCTTCTCCGGATTACAATGAGCAGTTCTTC. The V and J genes are TRBV5-1 and TRBJ2-1; the match to TRBD2 covers 8 bases. In germline, CDR1 is SGHRS, CDR2 YFSETQ. V shed 5 bases and J 4 bases; nucleotides not matched to a gene: 20. The CDR3 loop spans 19 amino acids.

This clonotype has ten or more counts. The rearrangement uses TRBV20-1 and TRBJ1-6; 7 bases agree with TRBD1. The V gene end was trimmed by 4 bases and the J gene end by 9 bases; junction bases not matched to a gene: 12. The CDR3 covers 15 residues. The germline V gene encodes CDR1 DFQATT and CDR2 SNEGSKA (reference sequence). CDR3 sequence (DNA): TGCAGTGCTACGAAACCAGGGGGATTGAGTTCACCCCTCCACTTT. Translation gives CSATKPGGLSSPLHF.

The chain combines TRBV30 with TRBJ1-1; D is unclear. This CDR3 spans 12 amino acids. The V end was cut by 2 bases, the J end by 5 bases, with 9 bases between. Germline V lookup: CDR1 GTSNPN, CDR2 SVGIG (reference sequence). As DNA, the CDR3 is TGTGCCTGGAGTCCGGGAGGAACTGAAGCTTTCTTT. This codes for CAWSPGGTEAFF.

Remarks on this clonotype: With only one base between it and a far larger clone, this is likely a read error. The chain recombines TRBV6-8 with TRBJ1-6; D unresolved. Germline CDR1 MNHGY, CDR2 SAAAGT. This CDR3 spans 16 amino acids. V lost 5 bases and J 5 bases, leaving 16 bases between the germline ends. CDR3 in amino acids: CASSASDALNNSPLHF. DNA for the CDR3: TGTGCCAGCAGTGCGTCAGACGCACTTAATAATTCACCCCTCCACTTT.

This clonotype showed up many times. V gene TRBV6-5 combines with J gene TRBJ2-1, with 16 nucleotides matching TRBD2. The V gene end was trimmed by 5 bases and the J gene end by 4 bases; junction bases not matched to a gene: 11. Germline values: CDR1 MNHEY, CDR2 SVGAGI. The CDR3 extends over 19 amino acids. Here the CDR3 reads CASSTPSGTSGRGYNEQFF. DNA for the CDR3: TGTGCCAGCAGTACTCCTTCCGGGACTAGCGGGAGGGGGTACAATGAGCAGTTCTTC.

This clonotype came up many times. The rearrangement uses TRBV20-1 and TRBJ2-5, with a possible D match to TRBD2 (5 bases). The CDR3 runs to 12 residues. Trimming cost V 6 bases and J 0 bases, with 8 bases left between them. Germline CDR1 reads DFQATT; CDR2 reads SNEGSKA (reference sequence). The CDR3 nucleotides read TGCAGTGCGCTGGACTACCAAGAGACCCAGTACTTC. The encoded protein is CSALDYQETQYF.

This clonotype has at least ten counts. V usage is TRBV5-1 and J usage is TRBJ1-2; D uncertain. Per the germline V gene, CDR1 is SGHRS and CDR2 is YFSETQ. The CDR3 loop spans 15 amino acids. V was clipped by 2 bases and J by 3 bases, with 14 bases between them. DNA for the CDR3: TGCGCCAGCAGCTTACTCGGCCAGGAAGACTATGGCTACACCTTC. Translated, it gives CASSLLGQEDYGYTF.

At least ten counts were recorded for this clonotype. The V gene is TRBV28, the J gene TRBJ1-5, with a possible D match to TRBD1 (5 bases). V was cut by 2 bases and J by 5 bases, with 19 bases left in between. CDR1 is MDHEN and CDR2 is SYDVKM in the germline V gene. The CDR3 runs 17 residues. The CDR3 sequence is CASSLRLGAGRDQPQHF. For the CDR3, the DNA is TGTGCCAGCAGTTTAAGGCTAGGGGCAGGGCGGGATCAGCCCCAGCATTTT.

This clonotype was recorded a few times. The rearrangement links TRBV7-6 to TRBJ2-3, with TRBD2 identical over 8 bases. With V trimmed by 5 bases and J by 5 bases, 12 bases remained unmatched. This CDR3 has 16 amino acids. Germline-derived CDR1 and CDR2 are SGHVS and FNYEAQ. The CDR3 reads CASSPGTSGWEDTQYF. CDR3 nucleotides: TGTGCCAGCAGCCCCGGGACTAGTGGGTGGGAAGATACGCAGTATTTT.

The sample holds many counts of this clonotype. This CDR3 is CSVGEGENTGELFF. The CDR3, as DNA: TGCAGCGTTGGTGAAGGAGAGAACACCGGGGAGCTGTTTTTT. The chain links TRBV29-1 to TRBJ2-2; no clear D. Trimming pared 4 bases from V and 1 base from J, leaving 10 bases between. CDR1 SQVTM and CDR2 ANQGSEA come from the germline V gene. CDR3 length equals 14 residues.

The CDR3 here is CASMVSRRGVSNQPQHF. The CDR3, as DNA: TGTGCCAGCATGGTTAGTCGTCGAGGGGTTAGCAATCAGCCCCAGCATTTT. The V call is TRBV28, the J call TRBJ1-5; tentative D call: TRBD1 (5 bases). The CDR3 has 17 amino acids. V was pared by 7 bases and J by 0 bases, with 19 bases between. Germline values: CDR1 MDHEN, CDR2 SYDVKM.

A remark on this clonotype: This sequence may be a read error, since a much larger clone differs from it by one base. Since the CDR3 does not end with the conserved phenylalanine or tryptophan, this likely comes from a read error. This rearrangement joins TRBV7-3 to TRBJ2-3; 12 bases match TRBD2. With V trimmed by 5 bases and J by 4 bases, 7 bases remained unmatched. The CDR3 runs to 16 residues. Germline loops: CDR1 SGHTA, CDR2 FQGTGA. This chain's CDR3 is CASSLAGGRRADTQYL. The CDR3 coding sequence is TGTGCCAGCAGCCTAGCGGGGGGGCGGAGAGCAGATACGCAGTATTTA.

The CDR3 sequence is CASRVPGQEEKLFF. The CDR3 nucleotides are TGTGCCAGCAGGGTCCCGGGACAGGAGGAAAAACTGTTTTTT. The chain uses TRBV28 and TRBJ1-4, with 8 bases lining up with TRBD1. There are 14 residues in the CDR3. Losses at the gene ends were 6 bases for V and 8 bases for J; bases not matched to a gene: 8. Germline V gene data show CDR1 as MDHEN and CDR2 as SYDVKM.

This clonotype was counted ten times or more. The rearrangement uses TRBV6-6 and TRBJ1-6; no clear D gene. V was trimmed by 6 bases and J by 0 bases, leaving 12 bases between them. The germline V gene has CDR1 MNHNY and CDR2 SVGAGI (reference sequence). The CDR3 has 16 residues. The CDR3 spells CASRPTGSSYNSPLHF. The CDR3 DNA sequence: TGTGCCAGCAGACCCACCGGGAGCTCCTATAATTCACCCCTCCACTTT.

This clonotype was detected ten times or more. CDR3 DNA sequence: TGTGCCAGCAGTGGAAGGACAGGGGGCGTCGACGAGCAGTACTTC. Protein sequence: CASSGRTGGVDEQYF. This chain uses TRBV28 with TRBJ2-7; 11 nucleotides agree with TRBD1. Germline CDR1 MDHEN, CDR2 SYDVKM. Unmatched junction bases numbered 8, after V lost 5 bases and J lost 5 bases. There are 15 residues in the CDR3.

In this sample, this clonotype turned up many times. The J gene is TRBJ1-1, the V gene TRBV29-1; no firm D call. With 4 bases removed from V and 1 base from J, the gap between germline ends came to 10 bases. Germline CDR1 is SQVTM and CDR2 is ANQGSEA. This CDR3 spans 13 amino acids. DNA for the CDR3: TGCAGCGTTGGGGTTCGGACGAACACTGAAGCTTTCTTT. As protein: CSVGVRTNTEAFF.

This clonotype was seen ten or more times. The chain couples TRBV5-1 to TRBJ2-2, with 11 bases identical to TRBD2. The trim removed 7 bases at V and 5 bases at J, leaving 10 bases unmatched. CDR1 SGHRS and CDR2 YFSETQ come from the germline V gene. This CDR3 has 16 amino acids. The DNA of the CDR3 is TGCGCCAGCGCAAATAGCGGGGGGGCCCGAACCGGGGAGCTGTTTTTT. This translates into CASANSGGARTGELFF.

The CDR3 loop reads CASSPGQVRGYTF. The CDR3 nucleotides are TGTGCCAGCAGCCCGGGACAGGTGCGCGGCTACACCTTC. The rearrangement uses TRBV11-2 and TRBJ1-2; 8 positions agree with TRBD1. The CDR3 has 13 amino acids. From germline, CDR1 is SGHAT and CDR2 FQNNGV. Trimming took 5 bases from V and 8 from J; bases not matched to a gene: 7.

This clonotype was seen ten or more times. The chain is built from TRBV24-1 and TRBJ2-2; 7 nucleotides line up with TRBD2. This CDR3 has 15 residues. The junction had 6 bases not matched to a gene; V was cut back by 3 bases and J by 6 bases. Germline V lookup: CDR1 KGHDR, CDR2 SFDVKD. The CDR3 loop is CATSDVGTSAGELFF. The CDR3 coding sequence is TGTGCCACCAGTGATGTGGGAACTAGCGCCGGGGAGCTGTTTTTT.

The CDR3 loop is CAIGTYGYTF. The CDR3 bases are TGTGCCATTGGAACCTATGGCTACACCTTC. This sequence joins TRBV10-3 and TRBJ1-2; D not resolved. Germline loops: CDR1 ENHRY, CDR2 SYGVKD. V gave up 9 bases and J gave up 4 bases, with 6 bases separating them. The CDR3 sequence is 10 residues long.

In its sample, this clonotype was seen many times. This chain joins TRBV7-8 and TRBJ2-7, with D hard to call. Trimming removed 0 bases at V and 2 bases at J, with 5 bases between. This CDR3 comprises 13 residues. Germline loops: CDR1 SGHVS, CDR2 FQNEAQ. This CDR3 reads CASSLAEPYEQYF. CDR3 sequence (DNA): TGTGCCAGCAGCTTAGCGGAGCCCTACGAGCAGTACTTC.

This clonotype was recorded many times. Written as DNA, the CDR3 is TGTGCCAGCACCGTTCCCGGGACAGGGGAAAAACTGTTTTTT. Encoded protein: CASTVPGTGEKLFF. V is TRBV28 and J is TRBJ1-4; the match to TRBD1 covers 9 bases. Germline-derived CDR1 and CDR2 are MDHEN and SYDVKM. V lost 7 bases, J lost 8 bases, and 8 bases stayed unmatched. This CDR3 comprises 14 residues.

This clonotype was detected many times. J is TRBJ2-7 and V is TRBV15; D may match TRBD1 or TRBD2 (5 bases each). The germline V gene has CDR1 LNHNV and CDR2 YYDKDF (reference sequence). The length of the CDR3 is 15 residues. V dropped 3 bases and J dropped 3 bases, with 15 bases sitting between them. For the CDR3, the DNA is TGTGCCACCAGCAGGGCACGGGGCGGAGGCTACGAGCAGTACTTC. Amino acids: CATSRARGGGYEQYF.

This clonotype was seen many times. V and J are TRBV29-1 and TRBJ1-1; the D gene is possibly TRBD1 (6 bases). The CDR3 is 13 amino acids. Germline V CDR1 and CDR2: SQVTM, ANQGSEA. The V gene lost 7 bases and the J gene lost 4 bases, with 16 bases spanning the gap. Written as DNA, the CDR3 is TGCAGCGCCGGGGGGGGCCCGAGCACTGAAGCTTTCTTT. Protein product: CSAGGGPSTEAFF.

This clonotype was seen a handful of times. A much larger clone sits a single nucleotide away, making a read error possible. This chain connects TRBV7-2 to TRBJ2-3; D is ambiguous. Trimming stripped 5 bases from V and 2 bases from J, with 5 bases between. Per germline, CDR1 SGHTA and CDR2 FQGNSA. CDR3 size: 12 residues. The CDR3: CASSVNTDTQYF. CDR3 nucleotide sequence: TGTGCCAGCAGCGTTAACACAGATACGCAGTATTTT. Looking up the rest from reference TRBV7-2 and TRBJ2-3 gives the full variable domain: GAGVSQSPSNKVTEKGKDVELRCDPISGHTALYWYRQSLGQGLEFLIYFQGNSAPDKSGLPSDRFSAERTGGSVSTLTIQRTQQEDSAVYLCASSVNTDTQYFGPGTRLTVL.

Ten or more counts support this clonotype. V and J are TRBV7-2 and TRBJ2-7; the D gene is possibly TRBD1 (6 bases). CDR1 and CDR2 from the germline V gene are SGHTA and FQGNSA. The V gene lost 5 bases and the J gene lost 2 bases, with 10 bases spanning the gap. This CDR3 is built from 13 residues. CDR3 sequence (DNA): TGTGCCAGCAGCCACCGGGACACCTACGAGCAGTACTTC. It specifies CASSHRDTYEQYF.